The 25 T cell receptor delta chains below all came from one sample that was sequenced in a study of γδ T cells in repeated Plasmodium falciparum infection. Bulk repertoires came from Vgamma9/Vdelta2+ or Vdelta2-negative gammadelta T cells flow-sorted from PBMC. TCRdb re-analyzed the multiplex PCR reads via CATT. This table has tens of thousands of delta-chain clones, about 1.5% appearing once. Sequenced material: gamma-delta T cells from blood. The receptors come from a pool of human donors (malaria-infected and uninfected, not separated).

This clone was counted between two and nine times. A far larger clone lies a single base away; this is likely a read error. The sample carries other DNA sequences with the same CDR3. The J gene is TRDJ1, the V gene TRDV1; 7 bases align to TRDD3. As TCRdb names no J gene, one was assigned here on the basis of a DNA match to germline. Germline CDR1 reads TSWWSYY; CDR2 reads QGS. The CDR3 covers 19 residues. CDR3 amino acids: CALGEGPRTTGAHTDKLIF. CDR3 bases: TGTGCTCTTGGGGAAGGTCCCCGAACGACTGGGGCCCACACTGATAAACTCATCTTT.

This clone was seen ten or more times. TCRdb's entry gives the protein of a much larger clone, which mismatches this DNA's translation at residue 12, likely from a read error; the protein reported here is translated from the DNA. The chain combines TRDV2 with TRDJ1; tentatively, D is TRDD3 (6 bases). TCRdb records no J gene; here it was assigned by comparing the DNA to germline. Between the trimmed V and J ends, which lost 3 bases and 3 bases, there was a span of 22 bases. This CDR3 comprises 17 residues. CDR1 is GEAIGNYY, CDR2 EKD, per germline. CDR3 sequence reads: CACDPVGAPGDADKLIF. As DNA, the CDR3 is TGTGCCTGTGACCCAGTGGGGGCCCCGGGGGACGCCGATAAACTCATCTTT.

This clone was picked up a small number of times. The protein TCRdb gives is from a much larger clone and does not agree with this DNA's translation at residue 11, likely a read error; the protein shown here comes from the DNA. The chain uses TRDV3 and TRDJ1, with TRDD3 matching 8 bases. This CDR3 has 16 amino acids. Germline values: CDR1 TVYSNPD, CDR2 GDNSRS (reference sequence). V lost 0 bases to trimming and J lost 3 bases; unmatched junction nucleotides: 12. The CDR3 region has the DNA TGTGCCTTTAGGAATGGGGGATCCAGTTACGCCGATAAACTCATCTTT. It specifies CAFRNGGSSYADKLIF.

The chain employs TRDV1 and TRDJ1, with D hard to call. There are 15 residues in the CDR3. The germline V and J ends were trimmed by 2 bases and 4 bases, with 14 bases remaining between them. Germline CDR1 reads TSWWSYY; CDR2 reads QGS. In DNA form, the CDR3 reads TGTGCTCTTGGGGAAGGGAGGAGGGCAGTCGATAAACTCATCTTT. Translated, it gives CALGEGRRAVDKLIF.

This clone was seen ten or more times. The protein TCRdb lists belongs to a much larger clone and differs from this DNA's translation at residue 13, which points to a read error; the protein shown is made from the DNA. The rearrangement joins TRDV2 to TRDJ1, with 9 nucleotides matching TRDD3. In germline, CDR1 is GEAIGNYY, CDR2 EKD. V shed 3 bases and J 0 bases; nucleotides not matched to a gene: 22. The CDR3 length is 21 residues. The CDR3 spells CACDQGQLLGDHSSNTDKLIF. The CDR3 nucleotides read TGTGCCTGTGACCAGGGACAATTACTGGGGGACCACTCAAGTAACACCGATAAACTCATCTTT.

With regard to this clone: The amino acid sequence in TCRdb belongs to a much larger clone and departs from this DNA's translation at residue 20, likely a sequencing read error; the sequence shown is translated from the DNA. Here the V gene is TRDV2, but the J gene went uncalled; no DNA check was done on the table's D call, TRDD3. Germline V lookup: CDR1 GEAIGNYY, CDR2 EKD. CDR3 length equals 21 residues. DNA for the CDR3: TGTGCCTGTGACAAGGTTGGGGGTGCTACTGGGGGTCTAAGGTACACCGATAAACTCACCTTT. Its translation: CACDKVGGATGGLRYTDKLTF.

In regard to this clone: A single base is all that separates this from a far larger clone, so a read error is likely. In the same sample, other DNA sequences code for this CDR3. The chain carries TRDV1 and TRDJ1; TRDD3 agrees at 9 bases. Since TCRdb gives no J gene, matching the DNA to germline was used here to assign it. Germline CDR1 and CDR2: TSWWSYY and QGS. This CDR3 has 21 residues. CDR3 nucleotides: TGCGCTCTTGGGGAGAACTGCCGCCTAGCAGTGGGGGATAAGAGCACCGATAAACTCATCTTT. Protein product: CALGENCRLAVGDKSTDKLIF.

This clone appeared many times. The V call is TRDV1, the J call TRDJ1; D might be TRDD3 (6 bases). This CDR3 comprises 17 residues. From germline, CDR1 is TSWWSYY and CDR2 QGS. Trimming removed 4 bases at V and 0 bases at J, with 18 bases between. For the CDR3, the DNA is TGTGCTCTTGGGGGCCCGAGGGCCTGGGGAAACACCGATAAACTCATCTTT. Translated, it gives CALGGPRAWGNTDKLIF.

This clone was detected many times. One end of the junction varies from germline; a read error may be responsible. This chain uses TRDV1 with TRDJ1, with TRDD3 matching over 10 bases. CDR1 is TSWWSYY, CDR2 QGS, per germline. The CDR3 spans 18 residues. This CDR3 reads CALGQLPNGGYSTDKLIF. In DNA form, the CDR3 reads TGTGCTCTTGGGCAACTACCGAATGGGGGATACAGCACCGATAAACTCATCTTT.

Concerning this clone itself: TCRdb lists the protein of a much larger clone for this DNA, which differs at residue 11, so this is likely a read error; the protein given here is translated from the DNA itself. This sample includes further DNA sequences coding for the same CDR3. V usage is TRDV2 and J usage is TRDJ1, with 9 nucleotides matching TRDD3. Trimming took 3 bases from V and 14 from J; bases not matched to a gene: 18. This CDR3 region has 15 residues. Per germline, CDR1 GEAIGNYY and CDR2 EKD. DNA for the CDR3: TGTGCCTGTGACGGGATACTGGGGGACACCGCGGGACTGATCTTT. Translation: CACDGILGDTAGLIF.

This clone was found a few times. The protein recorded in TCRdb matches a much larger clone and deviates from this DNA's translation at residue 17, suggesting a read error; the protein here is obtained by translating the DNA. Here the CDR3 reads CACDTVLGGLSWDTRQTFF. CDR3 DNA: TGTGCCTGTGACACCGTTCTGGGGGGACTCTCCTGGGACACCCGACAGACGTTTTTC. For the V gene the call is TRDV2; the J gene has no call; TRDD3 is taken as the D call from the table, unchecked against the DNA. Germline CDR1 reads GEAIGNYY; CDR2 reads EKD. This CDR3 comprises 19 residues.

This clone was counted ten times or more. A read error likely explains this, since a far larger clone differs by one base. Other nucleotide sequences in the sample specify the same CDR3. The chain uses TRDV1 and TRDJ1; TRDD3 agrees at 8 bases. Germline CDR1 reads TSWWSYY; CDR2 reads QGS. The CDR3 sequence is 18 residues long. CDR3 sequence (DNA): TGCGCTCTTGGGGAACCTTTAAGGGATACGTGGCAGGCCGATAAACTCATCTTT. Protein product: CALGEPLRDTWQADKLIF.

About this clone: A much larger clone sits a single nucleotide away, making a read error possible. The chain has TRDV1 and TRDJ1; D possibly uses TRDD2 or TRDD3 (5 bases each). V lost 8 bases to trimming and J lost 1 base, with 20 bases between them. The germline gives CDR1 TSWWSYY, CDR2 QGS. The CDR3 extends over 16 amino acids. CDR3 sequence reads: CALSAFTLVGTDKLIF. For the CDR3, the DNA is TGTGCTCTTTCAGCCTTCACACTGGTGGGCACCGATAAACTCATCTTT.

Worth noting for this clone: The protein recorded in TCRdb matches a much larger clone and deviates from this DNA's translation at residue 5, suggesting a read error; the protein here is obtained by translating the DNA. The chain couples TRDV1 to TRDJ1; 9 bases match TRDD3. No J segment appears in TCRdb, so it was assigned here by matching the sequence to germline. Trimming cost V 5 bases and J 0 bases; bases outside gene matches: 31. CDR3 length: 24 amino acids. CDR1 and CDR2 (germline): TSWWSYY, QGS. CDR3 sequence: CALGKPTAPNFLLYWGNYTDKLIF. The CDR3 DNA sequence: TGTGCTCTTGGGAAACCGACGGCCCCAAACTTCCTCTTATACTGGGGGAATTACACCGATAAACTCATCTTT.

This clone was detected ten times or more. The CDR3 coding sequence is TGTGCTCTTGGGGTACACCTTCTCCCCGGAACTGGGGGATACGCGATTTTTAGGCCCGAGTACACCGATAAACTCATCTTT. Translating gives CALGVHLLPGTGGYAIFRPEYTDKLIF. The chain uses TRDV1 and TRDJ1; TRDD3 agrees at 13 bases. With V trimmed by 4 bases and J by 0 bases, 35 bases remained unmatched. The V gene's germline CDR1 is TSWWSYY and CDR2 QGS. This CDR3 region has 27 residues.

This clone came up a few times. This is likely an artifact of a read error, given a far larger clone one base away. Other DNA sequences from this sample encode an identical CDR3 as well. The chain uses TRDV2 and TRDJ1, with TRDD3 identical over 11 bases. This CDR3 contains 18 residues. J was trimmed by 5 bases and V by 0 bases; bases with no gene match: 13. Germline values: CDR1 GEAIGNYY, CDR2 EKD. The CDR3 DNA sequence: TGTGCCTGTGACACCGGCTCCTACGGCTGGGGGATACAAGATAAACTCATCTTT. Amino acid sequence: CACDTGSYGWGIQDKLIF.

On this clone itself: TCRdb pairs this DNA with a much larger clone's protein that differs at residue 9, likely a read error; the protein shown was translated from the DNA. The chain couples TRDV1 to TRDJ1; a weak D match, TRDD3 (5 bases). Germline assignment: CDR1 TSWWSYY and CDR2 QGS. CDR3 length equals 12 residues. CDR3 coding DNA: TGTGCTCTTGGATGGGGTCCCGATGAACTCATCTTT. Protein sequence: CALGWGPDELIF.

There are a few counts of this clone. The TCRdb record carries a much larger clone's protein, which differs from this DNA's translation at residue 12; a read error is the likely cause, and the protein listed here is the DNA translation. This chain connects TRDV1 to TRDJ1; 8 bases fit TRDD3. The J gene is absent in TCRdb and was assigned here via DNA matching to germline. The length of the CDR3 is 21 residues. Germline assignment: CDR1 TSWWSYY and CDR2 QGS. Losses at the gene ends were 1 base for V and 0 bases for J; bases not matched to a gene: 19. The CDR3 here is CALGEPAPHWGVMRNTDKLIF. The CDR3 region has the DNA TGTGCTCTTGGGGAACCTGCGCCCCACTGGGGGGTAATGCGCAACACCGATAAACTCATCTTT.

This clone showed up just a few times. The protein held in TCRdb is that of a much larger clone and does not match this DNA's translation at residue 20, likely because of a read error; the protein shown is translated from the DNA. This chain joins TRDV1 and TRDJ1; TRDD3 matches at 13 bases. The CDR3 totals 21 residues. Germline V gene data show CDR1 as TSWWSYY and CDR2 as QGS. CDR3 in amino acids: CALGERTRGLTGGYEREGLTF. CDR3 coding DNA: TGTGCTCTTGGGGAAAGAACTCGTGGCCTGACTGGGGGATACGAGAGGGAAGGACTCACCTTT.

This clone was detected a few times. This DNA translates differently at residue 3 from the TCRdb protein, which is that of a much larger clone; a read error is likely, and the protein shown is the DNA's own translation. Here the CDR3 reads CAYDLLAGGPYTDKLIF. The CDR3 nucleotides read TGTGCCTATGACCTTCTCGCTGGGGGCCCGTACACCGATAAACTCATCTTT. V and J are TRDV2 and TRDJ1; 7 bases are a match to TRDD3. The J gene, not given by TCRdb, was assigned here from a germline match of the nucleotide sequence. The CDR3 length is 17 residues. Looked up from germline, CDR1 is GEAIGNYY and CDR2 is EKD.

As for this clone: TCRdb records a much larger clone's protein for this DNA, with a difference at residue 4 that likely arises from a read error; the protein given is the translation of the DNA. The rearrangement uses TRDV3 and TRDJ1; a weak D match, TRDD3 (5 bases). TCRdb does not report a J gene; here it was assigned by matching the DNA to germline references. V was clipped by 4 bases and J by 0 bases, with 21 bases between them. CDR1 is TVYSNPD and CDR2 is GDNSRS in the germline V gene (reference sequence). This CDR3 region has 16 residues. CDR3 in DNA: TGTGCCTCCGCCGGGGGGTTACCGTCGTACACCGATAAACTCATCTTT. Translation gives CASAGGLPSYTDKLIF. The whole variable domain, remainder taken from reference TRDV3 and TRDJ1, is CDKVTQSSPDQTVASGSEVVLLCTYDTVYSNPDLFWYRIRPDYSFQFVFYGDNSRSEGADFTQGRFSVKHILTQKAFHLVISPVRTEDSATYYCASAGGLPSYTDKLIFGKGTRVTVEP.

Comment on this clone: The protein recorded in TCRdb matches a much larger clone and deviates from this DNA's translation at residue 10, suggesting a read error; the protein here is obtained by translating the DNA. The chain recombines TRDV1 with TRDJ2; 7 bases map to TRDD3. As TCRdb names no J gene, one was assigned here on the basis of a DNA match to germline. The germline gives CDR1 TSWWSYY, CDR2 QGS. The CDR3 covers 23 residues. J gave up 1 base and V 2 bases, and 25 bases lay outside the gene matches. The DNA for the CDR3 is TGTGCTCTTGGGGAAGCTACCACTTCTCGTACTGGGGACTCCGGGGGTTTGACAGCACAACTCTTCTTT. As protein: CALGEATTSRTGDSGGLTAQLFF.

This clone was observed at least ten times. One base separates it from a far larger clone, so it is likely a read error. The identical CDR3 is also encoded by other nucleotide sequences in the sample. The rearrangement links TRDV2 to TRDJ1; 9 nucleotides align to TRDD3. CDR1 GEAIGNYY and CDR2 EKD come from the germline V gene. The CDR3 length is 20 residues. V shed 2 bases, J shed 0 bases, and the junction held 18 bases outside the gene matches. The DNA of the CDR3 is TGTGCCTGTGACAGACTGCTGGGGGATTCGCTGGACCGACACACCGATAAACTCATCTTT. It translates to CACDRLLGDSLDRHTDKLIF.

The table lists this clone with a few counts. The TCRdb protein, from a much larger clone, departs from this DNA's translation at residue 3, likely by read error; the protein shown derives from the DNA. The chain employs TRDV2 and TRDJ1; D remains unclear. No J segment appears in TCRdb, so it was assigned here by matching the sequence to germline. The CDR3 runs to 17 residues. Germline CDR1 and CDR2: GEAIGNYY and EKD. The CDR3 protein is CARDPHRAQKYTDKLIF. CDR3 bases: TGTGCCCGTGACCCTCACCGAGCACAAAAATACACCGATAAACTCATCTTT.

A word on this clone: TCRdb's listed protein matches a much larger clone and diverges from this DNA's translation at residue 8, likely through a read error; the protein shown comes from the DNA. This sequence joins TRDV1 and TRDJ1; 11 bases are a match to TRDD3. Assignment of the J gene here rests on matching the DNA to germline, because TCRdb gives none. There are 15 residues in the CDR3. Per the germline V gene, CDR1 is TSWWSYY and CDR2 is QGS. V trimming: 3 bases; J trimming: 8 bases; junction bases outside the gene matches: 8. CDR3 protein: CALGEKPAGGYKLIF. Written as DNA, the CDR3 is TGTGCTCTTGGGGAGAAACCTGCTGGGGGATACAAACTCATCTTT.